The 14 T cell receptor beta chains below come from one sample, sequenced in a study of tumor and adjacent non-tumor tissue in lung cancer (dated by TCRdb to 2016 to 2019). Library preparation was by multiplex PCR. Sequenced using an Illumina HiSeq 2500. TCRbeta libraries were constructed through three rounds of nested PCR with primers (Table S4) according to protocols adapted from ARM-PCR. TCRdb took the public reads, trimmed them with fastp at Q25, ran MiXCR for clone calling and kept in-frame beta chains. Each CDR3 protein gets just one entry, which takes the most common genes and DNA from the rows behind it. Counted in this sample were about 200,000 distinct CDR3 sequences; approximately 74% of them appeared once. 20% to 25% of the sample comes from the top ten. Bulk unsorted tissue served as the source for RNA extraction, and RNA quality was assessed using a NanoDrop ND-1000 and an Agilent 2100.

The sample comprised lung tumor tissue. The source is a man aged 55 to 70 with non-small cell lung cancer.

A note on this clonotype: The conserved phenylalanine or tryptophan normally closing the CDR3 is absent here, so this likely arose from a read error. The CDR3 sequence: CANSLEEDNEQFL. The CDR3 nucleotides are TGCGCCAACAGCTTGGAGGAAGACAATGAGCAGTTCTTA. This rearrangement joins TRBV5-1 to TRBJ2-1; TRBD2 is a possible D gene (5 bases). The CDR3 consists of 13 residues. CDR1 SGHRS and CDR2 YFSETQ come from the germline V gene.

This clonotype has at least ten counts. The V and J genes are TRBV11-2 and TRBJ2-5; D is ambiguous. Trimming took 2 bases from V and 5 from J, leaving 6 bases between them. Germline CDR1 reads SGHAT; CDR2 reads FQNNGV. This CDR3 comprises 12 residues. The DNA for the CDR3 is TGTGCCAGCAGCTTACAGGAGGAGACCCAGTACTTC. This codes for CASSLQEETQYF.

This clonotype was counted a single time. The genes are TRBV20-1 and TRBJ1-4; 8 nucleotides match TRBD1. Germline CDR1 and CDR2: DFQATT and SNEGSKA (reference sequence). Trimming cost V 1 base and J 9 bases; bases outside gene matches: 13. CDR3 length: 16 residues. CDR3 in amino acids: CSARGAGGPSNKKLFF. As DNA, the CDR3 is TGCAGTGCTAGAGGGGCAGGGGGCCCCTCGAATAAAAAACTGTTTTTT.

This clonotype has just a few counts. The chain combines TRBV5-1 with TRBJ1-4; 11 bases map to TRBD1. The CDR3 spans 15 residues. The germline gives CDR1 SGHRS, CDR2 YFSETQ. Germline trimming cut 3 bases from V and 6 bases from J; bases unmatched to any gene: 4. CDR3 protein: CASSYRTGGDEKLFF. DNA of the CDR3: TGCGCCAGCAGCTACCGGACAGGGGGCGATGAAAAACTGTTTTTT.

The gene calls are TRBV11-3 and TRBJ2-7; D may be TRBD2 (5 bases). The CDR3 extends over 15 amino acids. Germline V CDR1 and CDR2: SGHNT, YENEEA. Trimming cost V 9 bases and J 5 bases, with 23 bases left between them. DNA for the CDR3: TGTGCCAGGAGCCCCGGGCCGGGGAAAAGGAACGAGCAGTACTTC. Its protein product is CARSPGPGKRNEQYF. The complete variable domain, with remaining parts taken from reference TRBV11-3 and TRBJ2-7, reads EAGVVQSPRYKIIEKKQPVAFWCNPISGHNTLYWYLQNLGQGPELLIRYENEEAVDDSQLPKDRFSAERLKGVDSTLKIQPAELGDSAVYLCARSPGPGKRNEQYFGPGTRLTVT.

In the case of this clonotype: A read error may produce the germline difference seen at one junction end. V usage is TRBV6-5 and J usage is TRBJ2-2, with D unresolved. This CDR3 spans 14 amino acids. Germline loops: CDR1 MNHEY, CDR2 SVGAGI. CDR3 sequence (DNA): TGTGTCAGCAGTTACGTTACAGTCACCGGGGAGCTGTTTTTT. It encodes CVSSYVTVTGELFF.

Of note for this clonotype: Lacking the conserved final phenylalanine or tryptophan, this CDR3 likely reflects a read error. The chain is built from TRBV18 and TRBJ1-2; TRBD1 agrees at 8 bases. J lost 6 bases, V lost 1 base, and 4 bases had no gene match. The germline CDR1 and CDR2 sequences are KGHSH and LQKENI. This CDR3 region has 14 residues. The CDR3 sequence is CASSPQTGEDGYTL. CDR3 nucleotides: TGTGCCAGCTCACCACAGACAGGGGAGGATGGCTACACCTTA.

The genes are TRBV12-3 or TRBV12-4 and TRBJ1-2, with a weak D call TRBD1 (5 bases). The CDR3 has 13 residues. V was cut by 7 bases and J by 2 bases, with 11 bases left in between. The CDR3 here is CASTWDGNYGYTF. CDR3 in DNA: TGTGCCAGCACTTGGGACGGCAACTATGGCTACACCTTC.

As for this clonotype: Its ends do not fully match the called genes, so a read error is possible. The chain carries TRBV20-1 and TRBJ1-1, with D unclear. This CDR3 comprises 13 residues. In germline, CDR1 is DFQATT, CDR2 SNEGSKA (reference sequence). In DNA form, the CDR3 reads TGCAGTGCTTATGGACGGATGAACACTGAAACTTTCTTT. Its protein product is CSAYGRMNTETFF.

The rearrangement links TRBV6-5 to TRBJ2-1; no firm D call. Trimming shortened V by 4 bases and J by 3 bases, and 13 bases separated the two germline ends. Germline V lookup: CDR1 MNHEY, CDR2 SVGAGI. This CDR3 is 15 amino acids long. The CDR3 is CASSSHSTLYNEQFF. The CDR3 DNA reads as TGTGCCAGCAGTTCCCACAGTACTCTCTACAATGAGCAGTTCTTC.

This clonotype was observed many times. This chain links TRBV5-1 with TRBJ1-1; 9 nucleotides match TRBD1. CDR1 and CDR2 from the germline V gene are SGHRS and YFSETQ. This CDR3 is 12 amino acids long. Losses at the gene ends were 0 bases for V and 11 bases for J; bases not matched to a gene: 2. For the CDR3, the DNA is TGCGCCAGCAGCTTGGGGACAGGGGCGGCTTTCTTT. Translation: CASSLGTGAAFF.

In regard to this clonotype: The junction departs from the called germline gene at one end, perhaps through a read error. The gene calls are TRBV6-5 and TRBJ2-7; possible D gene TRBD1, 6 bases. The germline V gene has CDR1 MNHEY and CDR2 SVGAGI. The CDR3 is 14 amino acids. The CDR3 coding sequence is TGTACCAGCAGTCCCGACTCAGGGGTCCGCGAGCACTACTTC. This sequence encodes CTSSPDSGVREHYF.

The rearrangement uses TRBV20-1 and TRBJ1-1; a possible D gene is TRBD1 (6 bases). This CDR3 has 13 amino acids. Germline lookup yields CDR1 DFQATT and CDR2 SNEGSKA (reference sequence). Trimming pared 5 bases from V and 4 bases from J, leaving 14 bases between. The CDR3 nucleotides read TGCAGTGCTGGGGGGCCGGGGAGCACTGAAGCTTTCTTT. Its protein is CSAGGPGSTEAFF.

As regards this clonotype: The junction and the germline gene differ at one end; a read error may be behind it. The V and J genes are TRBV5-5 and TRBJ1-2; 7 bases agree with TRBD1. CDR1 SGHKS and CDR2 YYEKEE come from the germline V gene (reference sequence). The CDR3 consists of 15 residues. This chain's CDR3 is CASSPGQRAAYGYTF. Here the CDR3 DNA reads TGTGCCAGCAGCCCGGGACAGAGGGCGGCTTATGGTTACACCTTC. Combining the CDR3 with reference TRBV5-5 and TRBJ1-2 gives the whole variable domain DAGVTQSPTHLIKTRGQQVTLRCSPISGHKSVSWYQQVLGQGPQFIFQYYEKEERGRGNFPDRFSARQFPNYSSELNVNALLLGDSALYLCASSPGQRAAYGYTFGSGTRLTVV.